A single TCR beta chain is shown here with its context. The antigen remains undetermined. This CDR3 has 15 amino acids. V was pared by 0 bases and J by 4 bases, with 10 bases between. The germline gives CDR1 LGHNA, CDR2 YSLEER. TCRdb ran MiXCR on the 5' RACE reads and lists one entry per CDR3 protein. The table records a few hundred thousand distinct CDR3 sequences, about 3.5% of them present only once. This specimen comes from a study of T cells after yellow fever vaccination. Study findings and constraints: When the response was secondary, it was weaker but reached its peak faster, day 5 versus 15.

Sample: PBMCs, taken on the day of the yellow fever booster vaccination. The receptor comes from a man aged 18 to 30 who received the YFV17D yellow fever vaccine. V is TRBV4-3 and J is TRBJ1-3; D is uncertain. CDR3 loop: CASSQERIGGNTIYF. The CDR3 region has the DNA TGCGCCAGCAGCCAAGAGAGAATCGGGGGAAACACCATATATTTT.